This T cell receptor beta chain was sequenced in a study of Graves' ophthalmopathy and Graves' hyperthyroidism. Study as a whole: Peripheral blood collection took place at initial diagnosis, before any treatment.

Other autoimmune diseases, uncontrolled infections, pregnancy or lactation led to the exclusion of patients. RNA served as the template for amplifying TCR beta CDR3 regions. RT-PCR was first run with HTBI primers, then multiplex PCR in a second round. TCRdb independently ran MiXCR on the multiplex PCR reads; one entry per CDR3 protein. The repertoire includes roughly 400,000 distinct CDR3 sequences, approximately 17% of them detected once, and 2.4% sits in the top ten. The germline CDR1 and CDR2 sequences are SNHLY and FYNNEI. This CDR3 contains 13 residues. Trimming shortened V by 5 bases and J by 4 bases, and 11 bases separated the two germline ends. This clonotype occurred many times. The antigen remains undetermined. Overall study findings and caveats: Ophthalmopathy was separated from stable hyperthyroidism by a 13-signature model with roughly 91% sensitivity and roughly 84% specificity.

Sequencing was performed on peripheral blood. The chain uses TRBV2 and TRBJ1-1, with D possibly being TRBD1 (5 bases). The source is an adult woman with stable Graves' hyperthyroidism. CDR3 sequence: CASSSTGSTEAFF. DNA of the CDR3: TGTGCCAGCAGTTCAACAGGTTCCACTGAAGCTTTCTTT.